This TCR beta chain is from a study of T cells after somatic rescue of genetic block. Measured with immunoSEQ multiplex PCR; TCRdb has only the in-frame clones, and not every one. The sample contains about 68,000 clones, about nine tenths of which appear only once. The TCR originated in a man between 35 and 55 years old. The sample was peripheral blood mononuclear cells (PBMCs).

CDR3 in amino acids: CASTYSSYGYTF. CDR3 DNA: TGTGCCAGCACGTACAGCTCCTATGGCTACACCTTC. The V gene is TRBV2, the J gene TRBJ1-2, with D unclear. V was clipped by 7 bases and J by 4 bases, with 10 bases between them. The CDR3 totals 12 residues. Per germline, CDR1 SNHLY and CDR2 FYNNEI.